This passage covers 8 T cell receptor beta chains from one sample sequenced in a study of tumor-infiltrating lymphocytes in primary liver carcinoma. Priming with a constant-region primer yielded TCR beta cDNA from approximately 500 ng total RNA. Three nested multiplex PCR rounds of slightly modified ARM-PCR generated TCR beta libraries. With TRBV1-TRBV30 forward primers and a C-beta reverse primer, the first two PCR rounds were run for 9 to 10 cycles each. TCRdb reprocessed the multiplex PCR reads via MiXCR and lists one record per CDR3 protein. The sample shows 90,000 to 150,000 distinct CDR3 sequences, roughly 70% of them seen only once. Total RNA and DNA came together from around 20-30 mg of bulk tissue without cell sorting. The sample was tumor-adjacent normal liver tissue. Source of these receptors: a woman aged 55 to 70 with primary liver carcinoma and hepatitis B virus infection.

Notes on this clonotype: The germline gene is not matched at one end of the junction; a read error may be the cause. J is TRBJ1-2 and V is TRBV12-3 or TRBV12-4; D unresolved. The CDR3 has 14 amino acids. CDR3 sequence: CASNPGRGLHGYTF. The CDR3 coding sequence is TGTGCTAGCAACCCAGGTCGGGGTCTTCATGGCTACACCTTC.

This clonotype was seen at least ten times. This chain joins TRBV28 and TRBJ2-5, with D perhaps TRBD1 or TRBD2 (5 bases each). Trimming took 3 bases from V and 4 from J, leaving 15 bases between them. The CDR3 loop spans 15 amino acids. Germline V lookup: CDR1 MDHEN, CDR2 SYDVKM. CDR3 region: CASSFPRDLIETQYF. DNA for the CDR3: TGTGCCAGCAGTTTCCCCCGGGACCTAATAGAGACCCAGTACTTC.

Concerning this clonotype: This CDR3 fails to terminate in the conserved phenylalanine or tryptophan, so it likely reflects a read error. The V and J genes are TRBV6-1 and TRBJ1-1; D is perhaps TRBD1 (5 bases). V gave up 5 bases and J gave up 0 bases, with 10 bases separating them. Germline CDR1 and CDR2: MNHNS and SASEGT. There are 14 residues in the CDR3. CDR3 sequence: CASSMGEMNTEAFL. DNA for the CDR3: TGTGCCAGCAGTATGGGGGAGATGAACACTGAAGCTTTCTTG.

About this clonotype: The final CDR3 position lacks the conserved phenylalanine or tryptophan, pointing to a likely read error. This chain uses TRBV6-1 with TRBJ2-1; 9 bases match TRBD2. V was pared by 10 bases and J by 1 base, with 5 bases of the junction left unmatched. This CDR3 has 14 residues. In germline, CDR1 is MNHNS, CDR2 SASEGT. This CDR3 is CATRAGGSYNEQFL. DNA for the CDR3: TGTGCCACCAGAGCGGGGGGTTCCTACAATGAGCAGTTCCTC.

CDR3 residues: CASTTSVSSNQPQHF. The CDR3 region has the DNA TGTGCCAGCACCACAAGTGTCAGTAGCAATCAGCCCCAGCATTTT. This chain joins TRBV28 and TRBJ1-5; no firm D call. Trimming removed 7 bases at V and 0 bases at J, with 13 bases between. Germline CDR1 and CDR2: MDHEN and SYDVKM. The CDR3 totals 15 residues.

About this clonotype itself: Here the CDR3 omits its conserved ending phenylalanine or tryptophan, so a read error is the likely source. The V and J genes are TRBV11-2 and TRBJ2-4; D uncertain. The V gene's germline CDR1 is SGHAT and CDR2 FQNNGV. The CDR3 totals 15 residues. The chain's CDR3 is CVSRLEGLAKNIQYS. CDR3 nucleotide sequence: TGTGTCAGCAGATTAGAAGGATTAGCCAAAAACATTCAGTACTCC.

Comments on this clonotype: Mismatch with germline at one junction end may stem from a read error. The chain is built from TRBV6-5 and TRBJ1-2; unclear D gene. The CDR3 totals 14 residues. Germline assignment: CDR1 MNHEY and CDR2 SVGAGI. The DNA for the CDR3 is TGTGCCGGCAGTTACCTGGATACGACCGATGGCTACACCTTC. Protein sequence: CAGSYLDTTDGYTF.

By its share, this clonotype is large. This chain connects TRBV11-2 to TRBJ2-1; D is possibly TRBD2 (6 bases). CDR3 size: 14 residues. V lost 1 base to trimming and J lost 6 bases, with 10 bases between them. Germline-derived CDR1 and CDR2 are SGHAT and FQNNGV. CDR3 in DNA: TGTGCCAGCAGCTTAGCCGGGAGTCTCAATGAGCAGTTCTTC. Encoded protein: CASSLAGSLNEQFF.